This note documents a single TCR beta chain sequence. No antigen is known for it. A quantity of about 0.45 to 1 ug RNA underwent reverse transcription using random hexamers. The immunoSEQ assay covered 54 Vbeta and 13 Jbeta segments for CDR3. TCRdb passed the immunoSEQ multiplex PCR reads through MiXCR, listing each CDR3 protein once. The data contain a few hundred thousand distinct CDR3 sequences, approximately 90% of them singletons. The ends were cut back, 1 base at V and 2 bases at J, with 15 bases in the middle. The length of the CDR3 is 17 residues. Germline V CDR1 and CDR2: KGHDR, SFDVKD. Sequencing of TCR beta was carried out in blood CD8+ and CD4+ T cells. FACS enriched CD8+ TEMRA cells, while bulk CD8+ and CD4+ were negatively isolated. This sample is drawn from a study of CD8 T cells in Susac syndrome. Study observations and caveats: It was acknowledged in the study that the number of individuals who were included in its TCR sequencing and HLA analysis was relatively small.

This TCR came from a human donor with multiple sclerosis. The chain combines TRBV24-1 with TRBJ2-3; D ambiguous. Sequenced material: CD8+ T cells from PBMCs. The chain's CDR3 is CATSDFRSASDTDTQYF. DNA for the CDR3: TGTGCCACCAGTGATTTTAGGAGCGCGTCGGACACAGATACGCAGTATTTT.